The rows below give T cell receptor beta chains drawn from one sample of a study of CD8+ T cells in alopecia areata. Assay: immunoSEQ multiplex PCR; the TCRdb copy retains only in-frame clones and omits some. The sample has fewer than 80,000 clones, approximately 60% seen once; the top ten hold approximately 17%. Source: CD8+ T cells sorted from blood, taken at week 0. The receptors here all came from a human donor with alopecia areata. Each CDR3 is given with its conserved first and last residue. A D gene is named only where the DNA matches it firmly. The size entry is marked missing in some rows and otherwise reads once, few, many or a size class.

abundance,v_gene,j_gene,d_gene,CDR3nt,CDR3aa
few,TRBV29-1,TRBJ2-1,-,TGCAGCGTGACCTTAAGGGGGAGAGGGAATGAGCAGTTCTTC,CSVTLRGRGNEQFF
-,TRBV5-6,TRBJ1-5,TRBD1,TGTGCCAGCACGCAGGGGGGAAGCAATCAGCCCCAGCATTTT,CASTQGGSNQPQHF
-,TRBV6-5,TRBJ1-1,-,TGTGCCAGCAGTTACACCACGGGCACTGAAGCTTTCTTT,CASSYTTGTEAFF
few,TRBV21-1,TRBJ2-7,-,TGTGCCAGCCCGAGCGGGTACGAGCAGTACTTC,CASPSGYEQYF
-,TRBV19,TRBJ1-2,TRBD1,TGTGCCAGTAGGATACAGGGGGCAGACTATGGCTACACCTTC,CASRIQGADYGYTF
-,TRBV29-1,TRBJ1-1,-,TGCAGCGTTGAAGGCACTGAAGCTTTCTTT,CSVEGTEAFF
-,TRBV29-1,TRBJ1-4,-,TGCAGCGTTGGGCTAGTTGCAACTAATGAAAAACTGTTTTTT,CSVGLVATNEKLFF
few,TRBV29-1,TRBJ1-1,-,TGCAGCGTTGAGGATGGGGGACGGGGGCTAGGCACTGAAGCTTTCTTT,CSVEDGGRGLGTEAFF
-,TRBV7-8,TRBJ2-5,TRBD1,TGTGCCAGCAGCTTGGGGACAGGGGGAGTTCAAGAGACCCAGTACTTC,CASSLGTGGVQETQYF
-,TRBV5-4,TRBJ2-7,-,TGTGCCAGCAGCTTGGGATACGAGCAGTACTTC,CASSLGYEQYF
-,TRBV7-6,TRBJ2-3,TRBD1,TGTGCCAGCAGCCAGGACAGGGGGCTATTTAGCACAGATACGCAGTATTTT,CASSQDRGLFSTDTQYF
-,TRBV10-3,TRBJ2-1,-,TGTGCCATCAGTGAGTTGGCCGATGAGCAGTTCTTC,CAISELADEQFF
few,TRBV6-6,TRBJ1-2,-,TGTGCCAGCAGTTACGGGGCAGGGGATGACTATGGCTACACCTTC,CASSYGAGDDYGYTF
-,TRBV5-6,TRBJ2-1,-,TGTGCCTCCGGGGCGGGTACTGAGCAGTTCTTC,CASGAGTEQFF
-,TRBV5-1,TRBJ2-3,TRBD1,TGCGCCACCCGGACAGGGGGGAGCACAGATACGCAGTATTTT,CATRTGGSTDTQYF
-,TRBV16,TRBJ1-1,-,TGTGCCAGCAGCCAATCAACAGGTTCGAACACTGAAGCTTTCTTT,CASSQSTGSNTEAFF
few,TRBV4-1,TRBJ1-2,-,TGCGCCAGCAGCCACCTTGGGGGGGATCCCGATCGGTATGGCTACACCTTC,CASSHLGGDPDRYGYTF
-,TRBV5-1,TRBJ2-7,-,TGCGCCAGCAGCTGGGGGGACTCCCACTACGAGCAGTACTTC,CASSWGDSHYEQYF
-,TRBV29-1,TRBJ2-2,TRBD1,TGCAGCGTTGTGGACAGGTACACCGCGAACACCGGGGAGCTGTTTTTT,CSVVDRYTANTGELFF
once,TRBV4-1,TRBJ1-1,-,TGCGCCAGCAGCCGTCAGAGGCCGCCCCTGAACACTGAAGCTTTCTTT,CASSRQRPPLNTEAFF
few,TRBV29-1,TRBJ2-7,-,TGCAGCGTTGAGTATAGGCAGAAAGACCCCTACGAGCAGTACTTC,CSVEYRQKDPYEQYF
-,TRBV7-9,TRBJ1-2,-,TGTGCCAGCAGCTCACTGGGTCCTCTCCAGACGGCCTGCTTC,CASSSLGPLQTACF
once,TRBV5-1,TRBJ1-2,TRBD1,TGCGCCAGCAGCTTGGGAGACAGGGGTGATGGCTACACCTTC,CASSLGDRGDGYTF
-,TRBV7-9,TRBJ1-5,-,TGTGCCAGCAGCCTCTTTAGCAATCAGCCCCAGCATTTT,CASSLFSNQPQHF
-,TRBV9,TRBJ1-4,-,TGTGCCAGTTCCCGAGTCCCCCAAGCAACTAATGAAAAACTGTTTTTT,CASSRVPQATNEKLFF
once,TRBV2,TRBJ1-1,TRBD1,TGTGCCAGCAGTGAAGCAGACAGGGGCTGGGTTGAAGCTTTCTTT,CASSEADRGWVEAFF
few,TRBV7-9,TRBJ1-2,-,TGTGCCAGCAGCTTACAGAGCGGCTACACCTTC,CASSLQSGYTF
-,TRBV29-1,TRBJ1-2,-,TGCAGCGTTGAAGGTGAGCTGAGTGGTCCCTATGGCTACACCTTC,CSVEGELSGPYGYTF
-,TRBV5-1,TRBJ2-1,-,TGCGCCAGCAGCTTGGCCTCTAGCCGGGCATATGAGCAGTTCTTC,CASSLASSRAYEQFF
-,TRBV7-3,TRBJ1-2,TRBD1,TGTGCCAGCAGCTTAGATGGGACAGGGTATGGCTACACCTTC,CASSLDGTGYGYTF
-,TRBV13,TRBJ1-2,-,TGTGCCAGCAGCTTAGGACCAATCAGCAGCTACACCTTC,CASSLGPISSYTF
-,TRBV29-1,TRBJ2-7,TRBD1,TGCAGCGTTGAGGGGACAGATTCAGACGAGCAGTACTTC,CSVEGTDSDEQYF
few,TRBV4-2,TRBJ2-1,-,TGTGCCAGCAACTACGGGGGGACAGGCGGCAATGAGCAGTTCTTC,CASNYGGTGGNEQFF
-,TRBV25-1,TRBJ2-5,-,TGTGCCAGCAGTGAATCCATCTCCGAGACCCAGTACTTC,CASSESISETQYF
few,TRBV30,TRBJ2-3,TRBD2,TGTGCCTGGGCAATAGCGGGAGGGCCAACAGATACGCAGTATTTT,CAWAIAGGPTDTQYF
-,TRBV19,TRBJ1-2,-,TGTGCCAGTAGTATCAGGTGGACTAACTATGGCTACACCTTC,CASSIRWTNYGYTF
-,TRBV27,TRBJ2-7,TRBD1,TGTGCCAGCGGACAGGGGATGCACGAGCAGTACTTC,CASGQGMHEQYF
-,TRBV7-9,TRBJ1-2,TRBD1,TGTGCCAGCAGCTTAGGGATCCGGGACAGGGGCGATGGCTACACCTTC,CASSLGIRDRGDGYTF
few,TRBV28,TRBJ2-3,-,TGTGCCAGCAGCCTCAGGGGTAGCGCAGATACGCAGTATTTT,CASSLRGSADTQYF
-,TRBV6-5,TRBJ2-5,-,TGTGCCAGCAGCTTAGGCCAAGAGACCCAGTACTTC,CASSLGQETQYF
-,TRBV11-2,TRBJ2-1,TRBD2,TGTGCCAGCAGCCAAGATAGCGGGGGGGCCTACAATGAGCAGTTCTTC,CASSQDSGGAYNEQFF
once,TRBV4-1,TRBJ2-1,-,TGCGCCAGCAGCCAAGCGAGCTCCTACAATGAGCAGTTCTTC,CASSQASSYNEQFF
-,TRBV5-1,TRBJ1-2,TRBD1,TGCGCCAGCAGCTCCCGGACAGGGAACTATGGCTACACCTTC,CASSSRTGNYGYTF
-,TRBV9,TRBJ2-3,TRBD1,TGTGCCAGCAGCCCTGGGACAGGGAGAAACACAGATACGCAGTATTTT,CASSPGTGRNTDTQYF
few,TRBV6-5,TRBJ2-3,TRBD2,TGTGCCAGCAGCCTAGCGGGGGGGCGAGCAGATACGCAGTATTTT,CASSLAGGRADTQYF
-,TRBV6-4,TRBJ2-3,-,TGTGCCAGCAAGAATAAGAAGGGGGGAGTGACAGATACGCAGTATTTT,CASKNKKGGVTDTQYF
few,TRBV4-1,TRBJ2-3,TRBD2,TGCGCCAGCAGACCCGGTGCTAGCGGAGGCACAGATACGCAGTATTTT,CASRPGASGGTDTQYF
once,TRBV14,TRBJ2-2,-,TGTGCCAGCAGCCAAGTCGTAACCGGGGAGCTGTTTTTT,CASSQVVTGELFF
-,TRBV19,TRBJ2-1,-,TGTGCCAGTAGTATTTTCCGGGGAAACTACAATGAGCAGTTCTTC,CASSIFRGNYNEQFF